This TCR beta chain stems from a study of blood T cell repertoires in COVID-19. Study-wide context: Nucleic acid was either cDNA or gDNA, and it came from T cells, B-cell-depleted T cells, or PBMCs.

In the original processing: The assay estimated nucleated cells by amplifying reference gene primers. The data were produced by immunoSEQ multiplex PCR, yet TCRdb's version contains in-frame clones alone and is incomplete. The DNA was the basis for D and trimming; V, J and clone size are from that table. The data hold some 240,000 clones, with roughly 87% observed a single time. V trimming: 5 bases; J trimming: 9 bases; junction bases outside the gene matches: 12. CDR3 size: 13 residues. Germline assignment: CDR1 SQVTM and CDR2 ANQGSEA. What was sequenced was peripheral blood. The chain carries TRBV29-1 and TRBJ1-2; 7 positions agree with TRBD1. The TCR originated in a middle-aged woman who had recovered from COVID-19. This chain's CDR3 is CSVTFGQVVRYTF. The CDR3 region has the DNA TGCAGCGTTACATTCGGACAGGTTGTACGCTACACCTTC.